This T cell receptor beta chain is drawn from a study of CD8+CD57+ T cells in acquired aplastic anemia. CDR1 and CDR2 from the germline V gene are DFQATT and SNEGSKA (reference sequence). The trim removed 1 base at V and 6 bases at J, leaving 4 bases unmatched. The CDR3 consists of 15 residues. Genomic DNA, serving as template, underwent TCR beta VDJ and CDR3 profiling. TCRdb independently ran MiXCR on the reads; one entry per CDR3 protein. This sample has about 220,000 distinct CDR3 sequences, with approximately 35% found just once. The chain recombines TRBV20-1 with TRBJ1-6; 9 nucleotides line up with TRBD1. This receptor was identified in a human donor in good health, serving as a control. The specimen was sorted CD4+, CD8+, or CD8+CD57+ T cells (not recorded which) from PBMCs. The CDR3, as DNA: TGCAGTGCTAGAGGCGGGACAGGGCTTAATTCACCCCTCCACTTT. This codes for CSARGGTGLNSPLHF.